The table lists the clone carrying this T cell receptor (beta chain) with a few counts. Its antigen remains unknown. This specimen comes from a study of T cell repertoires in aging, cancer and after chemotherapy. Study findings and constraints: Across the chemotherapy interval, each cancer cohort showed higher median generation probability, suggesting thymic rebound.

Amplification of TCR beta used genomic DNA extracted from peripheral blood. The CDR3 loop spans 14 amino acids. CDR1 is SEHNR, CDR2 FQNEAQ, per germline (reference sequence). J lost 5 bases, V lost 2 bases, and 1 base had no gene match. Multiplex touch-down PCR with TRB-A/B primers amplified rearranged V-D-J TRB sequences. TCRdb independently ran MiXCR on the multiplex PCR reads; one entry per CDR3 protein. The table shows thousands of distinct CDR3 sequences, with around 25% occurring only once. The sequence was collected from a human donor with a blood cancer. Sequencing input: blood. V gene TRBV7-9 combines with J gene TRBJ2-2; 8 bases agree with TRBD1. CDR3 bases: TGTGCCAGCAGCTTACAGGGGGCAACCGGGGAGCTGTTTTTT. It translates to CASSLQGATGELFF.